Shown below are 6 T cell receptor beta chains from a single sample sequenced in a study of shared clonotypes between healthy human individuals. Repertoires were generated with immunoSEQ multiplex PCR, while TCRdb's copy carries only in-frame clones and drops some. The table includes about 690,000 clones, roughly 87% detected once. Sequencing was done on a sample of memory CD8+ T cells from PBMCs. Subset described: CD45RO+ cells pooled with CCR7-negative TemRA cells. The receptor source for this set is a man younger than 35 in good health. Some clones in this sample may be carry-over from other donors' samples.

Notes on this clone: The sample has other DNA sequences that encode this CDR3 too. As DNA, the CDR3 is TGTGCCAGCAGTTCACTAGCGGGATACGAGCAGTACTTC. Translation: CASSSLAGYEQYF. The chain carries TRBV27 and TRBJ2-7; 10 nucleotides align to TRBD2. V trimming: 4 bases; J trimming: 4 bases; junction bases outside the gene matches: 1. This CDR3 has 13 residues. The germline CDR1 and CDR2 sequences are MNHEY and SMNVEV (reference sequence).

The CDR3, as DNA: TGTGCCAGCAGCTTAGGTGGGGACAGTGCCTATGGCTACACCTTC. Protein sequence: CASSLGGDSAYGYTF. V is TRBV7-9 and J is TRBJ1-2; TRBD1 matches at 7 bases. This CDR3 contains 15 residues. From germline, CDR1 is SEHNR and CDR2 FQNEAQ (reference sequence). Losses at the gene ends were 1 base for V and 4 bases for J; bases not matched to a gene: 6.

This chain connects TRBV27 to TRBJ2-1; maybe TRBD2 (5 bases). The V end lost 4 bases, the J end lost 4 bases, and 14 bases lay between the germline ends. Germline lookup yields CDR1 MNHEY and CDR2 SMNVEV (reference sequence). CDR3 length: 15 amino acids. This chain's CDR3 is CASSSRVGSYNEQFF. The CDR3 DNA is TGTGCCAGCAGTTCGCGGGTAGGGTCATACAATGAGCAGTTCTTC.

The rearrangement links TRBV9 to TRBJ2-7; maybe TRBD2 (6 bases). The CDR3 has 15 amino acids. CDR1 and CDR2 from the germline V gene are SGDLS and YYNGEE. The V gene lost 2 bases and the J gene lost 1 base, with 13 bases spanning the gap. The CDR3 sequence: CASSVKSGGSYEQYF. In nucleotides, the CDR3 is TGTGCCAGCAGCGTCAAGTCCGGGGGTTCCTACGAGCAGTACTTC. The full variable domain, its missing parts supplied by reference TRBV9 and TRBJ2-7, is DSGVTQTPKHLITATGQRVTLRCSPRSGDLSVYWYQQSLDQGLQFLIQYYNGEERAKGNILERFSAQQFPDLHSELNLSSLELGDSALYFCASSVKSGGSYEQYFGPGTRLTVT.

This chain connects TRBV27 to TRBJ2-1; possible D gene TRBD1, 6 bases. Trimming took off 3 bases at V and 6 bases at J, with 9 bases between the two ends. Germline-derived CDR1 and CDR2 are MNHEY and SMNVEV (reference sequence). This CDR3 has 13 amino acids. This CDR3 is CASSFRQVNEQFF. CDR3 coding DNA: TGTGCCAGCAGTTTTAGACAGGTCAATGAGCAGTTCTTC.

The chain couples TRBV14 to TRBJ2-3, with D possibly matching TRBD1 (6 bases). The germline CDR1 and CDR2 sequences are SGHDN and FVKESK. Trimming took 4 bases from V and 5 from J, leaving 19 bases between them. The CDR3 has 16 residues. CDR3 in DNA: TGTGCCAGCAGCCCGCGGACAGCTACGATTGTAGATACGCAGTATTTT. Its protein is CASSPRTATIVDTQYF.